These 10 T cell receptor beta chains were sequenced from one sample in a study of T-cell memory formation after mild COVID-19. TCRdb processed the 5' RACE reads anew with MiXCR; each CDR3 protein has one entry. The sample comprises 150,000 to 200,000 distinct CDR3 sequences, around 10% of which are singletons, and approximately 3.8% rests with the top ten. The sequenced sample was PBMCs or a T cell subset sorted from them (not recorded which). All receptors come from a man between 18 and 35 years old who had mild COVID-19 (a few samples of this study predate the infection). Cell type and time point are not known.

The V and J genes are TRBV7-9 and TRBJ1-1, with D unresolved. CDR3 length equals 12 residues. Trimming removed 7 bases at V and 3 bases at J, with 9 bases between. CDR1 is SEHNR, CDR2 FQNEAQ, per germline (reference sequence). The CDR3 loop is CASTPTDTEAFF. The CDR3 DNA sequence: TGTGCCAGCACCCCCACGGACACTGAAGCTTTCTTT.

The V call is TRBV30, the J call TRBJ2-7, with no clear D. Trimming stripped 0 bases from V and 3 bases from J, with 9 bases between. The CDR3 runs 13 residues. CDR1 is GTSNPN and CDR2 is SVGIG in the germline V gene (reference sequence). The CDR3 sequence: CAWSVKGNYEQYF. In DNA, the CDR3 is TGTGCCTGGAGTGTAAAGGGAAACTACGAGCAGTACTTC.

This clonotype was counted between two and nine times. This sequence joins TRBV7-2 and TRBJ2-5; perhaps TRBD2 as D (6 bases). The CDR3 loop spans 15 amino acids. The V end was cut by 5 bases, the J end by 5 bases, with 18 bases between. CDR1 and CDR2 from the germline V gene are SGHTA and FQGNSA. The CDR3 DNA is TGTGCCAGCAGCCCGAGGGTTGGGACTTACGAGACCCAGTACTTC. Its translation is CASSPRVGTYETQYF.

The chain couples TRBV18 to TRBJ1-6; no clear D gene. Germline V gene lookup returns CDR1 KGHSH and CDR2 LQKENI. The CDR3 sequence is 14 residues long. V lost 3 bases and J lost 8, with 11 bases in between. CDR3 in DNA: TGTGCCAGCTCACCCACGGTCGGCGATTCACCCCTCCACTTT. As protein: CASSPTVGDSPLHF.

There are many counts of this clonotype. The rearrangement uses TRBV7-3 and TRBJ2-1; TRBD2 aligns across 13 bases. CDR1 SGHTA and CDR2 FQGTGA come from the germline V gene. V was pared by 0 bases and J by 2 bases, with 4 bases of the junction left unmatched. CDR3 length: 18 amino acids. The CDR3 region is CASSLTPGLAGPYNEQFF. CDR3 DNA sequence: TGTGCCAGCAGCTTAACGCCGGGACTAGCGGGACCCTACAATGAGCAGTTCTTC.

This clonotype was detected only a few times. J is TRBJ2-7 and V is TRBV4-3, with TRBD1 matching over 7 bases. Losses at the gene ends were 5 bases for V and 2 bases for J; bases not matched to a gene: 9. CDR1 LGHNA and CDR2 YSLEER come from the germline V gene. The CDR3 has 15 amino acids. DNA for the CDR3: TGCGCCAGCAGCGCCCGACAGGGTGGTCCCTACGAGCAGTACGTC. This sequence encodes CASSARQGGPYEQYV.

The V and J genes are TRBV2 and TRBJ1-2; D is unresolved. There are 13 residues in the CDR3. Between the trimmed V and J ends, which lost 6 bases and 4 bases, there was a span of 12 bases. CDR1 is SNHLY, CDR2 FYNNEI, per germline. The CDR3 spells CASSETGAYGYTF. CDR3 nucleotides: TGTGCCAGCAGCGAGACGGGCGCCTATGGCTACACCTTC.

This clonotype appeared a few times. The CDR3 DNA follows: TGTGCCAGCAGCGGGTCGGTTGCCGGCCTCTCTTCACCCCTCCACTTT. It yields the protein CASSGSVAGLSSPLHF. The chain uses TRBV12-3 or TRBV12-4 and TRBJ1-6; unclear D gene. The CDR3 covers 16 residues. The ends were cut back, 6 bases at V and 9 bases at J, with 21 bases in the middle.

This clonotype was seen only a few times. CDR3 DNA: TGTGCCAGCAGTCCTCCCTCTCAGCGGGGGGGCCTGGTAGATACGCAGTATTTT. Translation gives CASSPPSQRGGLVDTQYF. This chain joins TRBV12-3 or TRBV12-4 and TRBJ2-3, with 10 nucleotides matching TRBD2. CDR3 length: 18 amino acids. The junction had 16 bases not matched to a gene; V was cut back by 5 bases and J by 5 bases.

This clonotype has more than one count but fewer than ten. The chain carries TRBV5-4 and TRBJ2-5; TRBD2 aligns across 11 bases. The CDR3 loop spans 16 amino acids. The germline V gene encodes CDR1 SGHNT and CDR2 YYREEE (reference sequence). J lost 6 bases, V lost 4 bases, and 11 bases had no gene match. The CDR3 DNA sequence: TGTGCCAGCAGCCCGTATATAGCGGGGGGGACGAAGACCCAGTACTTC. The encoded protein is CASSPYIAGGTKTQYF. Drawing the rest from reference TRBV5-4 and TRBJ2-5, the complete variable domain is ETGVTQSPTHLIKTRGQQVTLRCSSQSGHNTVSWYQQALGQGPQFIFQYYREEENGRGNFPPRFSGLQFPNYSSELNVNALELDDSALYLCASSPYIAGGTKTQYFGPGTRLLVL.